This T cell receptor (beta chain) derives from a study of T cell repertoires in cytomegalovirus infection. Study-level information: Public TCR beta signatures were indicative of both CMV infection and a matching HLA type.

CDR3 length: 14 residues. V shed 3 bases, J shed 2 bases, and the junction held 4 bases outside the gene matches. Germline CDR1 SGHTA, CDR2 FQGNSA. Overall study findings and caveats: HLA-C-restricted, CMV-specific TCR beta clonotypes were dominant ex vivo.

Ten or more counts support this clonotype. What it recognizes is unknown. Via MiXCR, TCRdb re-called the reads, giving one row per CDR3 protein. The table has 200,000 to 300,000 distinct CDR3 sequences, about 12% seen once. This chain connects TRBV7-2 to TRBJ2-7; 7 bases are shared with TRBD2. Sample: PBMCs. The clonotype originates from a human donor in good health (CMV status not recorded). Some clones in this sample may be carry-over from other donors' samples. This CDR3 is CASSFPGGTYEQYF. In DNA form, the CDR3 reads TGTGCCAGCAGCTTCCCGGGAGGCACCTACGAGCAGTACTTC.